What follows is one TCR beta chain and its context. This entry comes from a study of CD4 T cells in relation to SARS-CoV-2 and coronaviruses. Study background: Median patient age was roughly 40 years, spanning 21 to 72 years. Convalescent patients were 8 or 9 males and a few females; two were Hispanic.

Deep TCR-beta sequencing used DNA from uncultured naive and memory CD4+ T cells. TCRdb's table, derived via immunoSEQ multiplex PCR, lists solely in-frame clones and lacks some. This sample has about 54,000 clones, with about 90% found just once. Cryopreserved PBMCs were CD4-enriched, then split into naive and memory cells. The sequence came from an adult with COVID-19. The specimen sequenced was naive CD4+ T cells from PBMCs. Subset noted: naive CD4+ T cells isolated by negative enrichment.

The DNA for the CDR3 is TGTGCCATCAGTGAAAGGGGCTCTGGAAACACCATATATTTT. Translation: CAISERGSGNTIYF. J is TRBJ1-3 and V is TRBV10-3; D is perhaps TRBD1 (5 bases). The germline gives CDR1 ENHRY, CDR2 SYGVKD. The V gene lost 3 bases and the J gene lost 0 bases, with 6 bases spanning the gap. This CDR3 is built from 14 residues.